These 26 T cell receptor beta chains originate from one sample sequenced in a study of regulatory T cells in long-lasting Graves disease. Time point described: newly diagnosed GD, antithyroid drugs for less than 3 months. From PBMCs, RNA was extracted and then used to make the TCR library. Arm-PCR of CDR3 regions with iRepertoire HTBI primers generated TCR beta libraries. TCRdb recomputed calls from the multiplex PCR reads with MiXCR, one row per CDR3 protein. The sample includes approximately 490,000 distinct CDR3 sequences, under 20% seen only once; the top ten take over 9%. The same data also contributed to another study, on T cells in Graves' hyperthyroidism and ophthalmopathy.

Specimen: peripheral blood mononuclear cells (PBMCs), collected at new diagnosis, from a patient treated with antithyroid drugs. The receptors were sampled from a middle-aged man with Graves disease.

Many counts were recorded for this clonotype. This sequence joins TRBV2 and TRBJ2-7; TRBD2 agrees at 8 bases. The CDR3 runs to 15 residues. V shed 4 bases, J shed 3 bases, and the junction held 8 bases outside the gene matches. Germline CDR1 reads SNHLY; CDR2 reads FYNNEI. This CDR3 is CASSAGGTPNYEQYF. CDR3 nucleotide sequence: TGTGCCAGCAGTGCGGGAGGGACACCTAACTACGAGCAGTACTTC.

The V call is TRBV12-5, the J call TRBJ2-1; 9 bases agree with TRBD1. The V and J ends lost 2 bases and 4 bases, in that order; junction bases with no gene match: 9. CDR3 length equals 17 residues. Germline CDR1 and CDR2: LGHNT and FRNRAP. In nucleotides, the CDR3 is TGTGCTAGTGGTTTGTTTTTAGGGACAGGGTCATACAATGAGCAGTTCTTC. It yields the protein CASGLFLGTGSYNEQFF.

The chain carries TRBV12-3 or TRBV12-4 and TRBJ2-1; D may match TRBD1 or TRBD2 (7 bases each). Trimming shortened V by 6 bases and J by 5 bases, and 20 bases separated the two germline ends. The CDR3 is 16 residues long. The CDR3 DNA reads as TGTGCCAGCAGCAAAACGAGGGGGAGGGGGCACAATGAGCAGTTCTTC. Translation gives CASSKTRGRGHNEQFF.

There are many counts of this clonotype. The J gene is TRBJ2-7, the V gene TRBV20-1, with TRBD1 matching over 7 bases. Germline lookup yields CDR1 DFQATT and CDR2 SNEGSKA (reference sequence). With V trimmed by 0 bases and J by 2 bases, 7 bases remained unmatched. The CDR3 is 15 amino acids. In nucleotides, the CDR3 is TGCAGTGCTAGAGATGTACAGGGGAACACCTACGAGCAGTACTTC. Translation gives CSARDVQGNTYEQYF.

In its sample, this clonotype was seen many times. The gene calls are TRBV6-1 and TRBJ2-3; 12 nucleotides line up with TRBD2. Germline CDR1 MNHNS, CDR2 SASEGT. J was trimmed by 1 base and V by 5 bases; bases with no gene match: 7. This CDR3 comprises 17 residues. The CDR3 is CASSHPRLAGGTDTQYF. The DNA for the CDR3 is TGTGCCAGCAGTCACCCTAGACTAGCGGGAGGCACAGATACGCAGTATTTT.

As regards this clonotype: One end of the junction is discordant with germline, which a read error may explain. The genes are TRBV7-2 and TRBJ1-1; D may be TRBD1 (6 bases). From germline, CDR1 is SGHTA and CDR2 FQGNSA. The CDR3 totals 18 residues. CDR3 nucleotide sequence: TGTGCCAGCACCTTAAGGTTGGGGGCCCGGGGGCTGAACACTGAAGCTTTCTTT. Protein sequence: CASTLRLGARGLNTEAFF.

The chain uses TRBV24-1 and TRBJ1-5; D is unclear. The CDR3 covers 14 residues. Deletions cut 7 bases from V and 2 bases from J, with 11 bases between. The germline CDR1 and CDR2 sequences are KGHDR and SFDVKD. The CDR3 region is CATRQSGRNQPQHF. The CDR3 nucleotides are TGTGCCACCAGACAGTCCGGGCGCAATCAGCCCCAGCATTTT.

This clonotype was picked up many times. The chain combines TRBV24-1 with TRBJ2-3, with a weak D call TRBD2 (6 bases). The CDR3 is made up of 17 amino acids. Germline CDR1 is KGHDR and CDR2 is SFDVKD. V was cut by 7 bases and J by 4 bases, with 23 bases left in between. The CDR3 spells CATRPHPTGREPDTQYF. CDR3 nucleotides: TGTGCCACCAGACCGCACCCGACTGGGCGGGAACCAGATACGCAGTATTTT.

The chain recombines TRBV19 with TRBJ1-2; tentative D call: TRBD1 (5 bases). In germline, CDR1 is LNHDA, CDR2 SQIVND (reference sequence). This CDR3 is built from 12 residues. Trimming removed 10 bases at V and 8 bases at J, with 17 bases between. The CDR3 region has the DNA TGTGCCACCCGGGGCGTAGGAACGGGCTACACCTTC. Encoded protein: CATRGVGTGYTF.

This clonotype showed up many times. This chain connects TRBV5-1 to TRBJ1-5; tentatively, D is TRBD1 (6 bases). The CDR3 length is 14 residues. The V end lost 5 bases, the J end lost 7 bases, and 16 bases lay between the germline ends. CDR1 and CDR2 (germline): SGHRS, YFSETQ. The CDR3 spells CASSSDGGGQPQHF. As DNA, the CDR3 is TGCGCCAGCAGTTCGGACGGGGGCGGGCAGCCCCAGCATTTT. Filled out from reference TRBV5-1 and TRBJ1-5, the complete variable domain reads KAGVTQTPRYLIKTRGQQVTLSCSPISGHRSVSWYQQTPGQGLQFLFEYFSETQRNKGNFPGRFSGRQFSNSRSEMNVSTLELGDSALYLCASSSDGGGQPQHFGDGTRLSIL.

This chain uses TRBV11-2 with TRBJ2-2, with unresolved D. Germline values: CDR1 SGHAT, CDR2 FQNNGV. The CDR3 has 13 residues. V was shortened by 6 bases and J by 5 bases, with 10 bases between the two germline ends. CDR3: CASRGSSTGELFF. For the CDR3, the DNA is TGTGCCAGCAGGGGATCGTCGACCGGGGAGCTGTTTTTT.

The chain has TRBV5-1 and TRBJ2-5; 8 nucleotides align to TRBD1. The trim removed 4 bases at V and 1 base at J, leaving 9 bases unmatched. This CDR3 contains 16 residues. Germline V gene data show CDR1 as SGHRS and CDR2 as YFSETQ. The DNA for the CDR3 is TGCGCCAGCAGCCGACTCGCCGGACAGGGCCAAGAGACCCAGTACTTC. Translated, it gives CASSRLAGQGQETQYF.

This clonotype was counted many times. The chain joins TRBV5-1 to TRBJ2-7; D gene uncertain. The CDR3 loop spans 14 amino acids. CDR1 and CDR2 (germline): SGHRS, YFSETQ. Trimming shortened V by 0 bases and J by 7 bases, and 14 bases separated the two germline ends. The CDR3 bases are TGCGCCAGCAGCTTGGAACCCTCTCTGGGAGAGCAGTACTTC. Amino acids: CASSLEPSLGEQYF.

This clonotype was seen a few times. This chain connects TRBV19 to TRBJ2-7; D ambiguous. Looked up from germline, CDR1 is LNHDA and CDR2 is SQIVND (reference sequence). The V end lost 1 base, the J end lost 1 base, and 8 bases lay between the germline ends. CDR3 length: 14 residues. The CDR3: CASSIGRSSYEQYF. CDR3 DNA: TGTGCCAGTAGTATAGGTCGCAGTTCCTACGAGCAGTACTTC.

The rearrangement joins TRBV5-1 to TRBJ2-7, with D perhaps matching TRBD1 (5 bases). The germline gives CDR1 SGHRS, CDR2 YFSETQ. V was trimmed by 3 bases and J by 5 bases, leaving 12 bases between them. The CDR3 extends over 13 amino acids. CDR3 sequence: CASSYSGMDEQYF. The DNA of the CDR3 is TGCGCCAGCAGCTATTCAGGGATGGACGAGCAGTACTTC. Supplemented by reference TRBV5-1 and TRBJ2-7, the full variable domain reads KAGVTQTPRYLIKTRGQQVTLSCSPISGHRSVSWYQQTPGQGLQFLFEYFSETQRNKGNFPGRFSGRQFSNSRSEMNVSTLELGDSALYLCASSYSGMDEQYFGPGTRLTVT.

The table lists this clonotype with a few counts. The V call is TRBV19, the J call TRBJ1-5; 7 nucleotides align to TRBD1. Germline V gives CDR1 LNHDA, CDR2 SQIVND (reference sequence). The V and J ends lost 3 bases and 6 bases, in that order; junction bases with no gene match: 5. The CDR3 contains 14 residues. The CDR3 here is CASSIEGARQPQHF. The CDR3 nucleotides read TGTGCCAGTAGTATCGAGGGGGCGCGTCAGCCCCAGCATTTT.

The chain has TRBV6-4 and TRBJ1-2, with D possibly TRBD1 on 6 matching bases. Trimming shortened V by 6 bases and J by 2 bases, and 10 bases separated the two germline ends. The germline gives CDR1 MRHNA, CDR2 SNTAGT. CDR3 length: 13 amino acids. The CDR3 loop reads CASRQTGNYGYTF. CDR3 bases: TGTGCCAGCAGACAAACAGGGAACTATGGCTACACCTTC.

This clonotype was observed at least ten times. The rearrangement joins TRBV2 to TRBJ1-1, with D unresolved. Trimming took off 8 bases at V and 0 bases at J, with 4 bases between the two ends. This CDR3 spans 11 amino acids. Germline assignment: CDR1 SNHLY and CDR2 FYNNEI. CDR3 bases: TGTGCCAGCTGGGTGAACACTGAAGCTTTCTTT. Its translation is CASWVNTEAFF.

This clonotype has only a few counts. The chain is built from TRBV28 and TRBJ1-2; TRBD1 is a possible D gene (5 bases). The CDR3 runs to 13 residues. V shed 5 bases and J shed 5 bases, with 12 bases lying between them. From germline, CDR1 is MDHEN and CDR2 SYDVKM. For the CDR3, the DNA is TGTGCCAGCAGTCTGTTAGGGGCGTATGGCTACACCTTC. Translation: CASSLLGAYGYTF.

This clonotype was detected only a few times. V usage is TRBV3-1 and J usage is TRBJ1-2, with D possibly matching TRBD1 (6 bases). Germline V lookup: CDR1 LGHDT, CDR2 YNNKEL (reference sequence). The CDR3 runs 15 residues. V was trimmed by 1 base and J by 3 bases, leaving 12 bases between them. CDR3 loop: CASSQGTQGDYGYTF. CDR3 nucleotides: TGTGCCAGCAGCCAAGGGACACAGGGCGACTATGGCTACACCTTC.

This clonotype was counted a few times. The chain recombines TRBV3-1 with TRBJ1-4; weak D call: TRBD1 (6 bases). The CDR3 contains 14 residues. Germline values: CDR1 LGHDT, CDR2 YNNKEL (reference sequence). V shed 1 base and J shed 7 bases, with 10 bases lying between them. CDR3 sequence: CASSQGGRGEKLFF. DNA of the CDR3: TGTGCCAGCAGCCAAGGTGGCAGGGGTGAAAAACTGTTTTTT.

Concerning this clonotype itself: Being one base from a much bigger clone, this may be a read error. This rearrangement joins TRBV27 to TRBJ2-1, with TRBD1 matching over 9 bases. The CDR3 is 16 amino acids. Germline CDR1 MNHEY, CDR2 SMNVEV (reference sequence). V lost 7 bases and J lost 10; bases outside the gene matches: 17. The CDR3 is CASIKRVGQGSYEQFF. Here the CDR3 DNA reads TGTGCCAGCATTAAAAGGGTGGGACAGGGCTCCTACGAGCAGTTCTTC.

There are a few counts of this clonotype. The chain combines TRBV29-1 with TRBJ1-5, with D possibly matching TRBD1 (6 bases). The V end lost 3 bases, the J end lost 7 bases, and 13 bases lay between the germline ends. Germline lookup yields CDR1 SQVTM and CDR2 ANQGSEA. The CDR3 consists of 13 residues. The CDR3 here is CSVEGGGGQPQHF. The CDR3 DNA reads as TGCAGCGTTGAGGGGGGGGGCGGGCAGCCCCAGCATTTT.

This clonotype was counted ten times or more. The chain combines TRBV28 with TRBJ2-3; D gene uncertain. Germline V lookup: CDR1 MDHEN, CDR2 SYDVKM. This CDR3 is built from 13 residues. Trimming removed 6 bases at V and 10 bases at J, with 17 bases between. The CDR3 loop reads CASSPTRSSPQYF. In DNA form, the CDR3 reads TGTGCCAGCAGCCCCACCCGGAGCAGTCCGCAGTATTTT.

This clonotype was seen ten or more times. J is TRBJ2-7 and V is TRBV24-1; D not certain. The CDR3 contains 11 residues. The germline V and J ends were trimmed by 3 bases and 3 bases, with 2 bases remaining between them. The germline V gene has CDR1 KGHDR and CDR2 SFDVKD. For the CDR3, the DNA is TGTGCCACCAGTGATGACTACGAGCAGTACTTC. It is translated as CATSDDYEQYF.

This clonotype has at least ten counts. The chain combines TRBV18 with TRBJ2-1; D possibly corresponds to TRBD2 (6 bases). The CDR3 spans 16 residues. Deletions cut 2 bases from V and 4 bases from J, with 15 bases between. Germline assignment: CDR1 KGHSH and CDR2 LQKENI. The DNA for the CDR3 is TGTGCCAGCTCACCAGGAGGAAGCGGAGGGTACAATGAGCAGTTCTTC. It specifies CASSPGGSGGYNEQFF.